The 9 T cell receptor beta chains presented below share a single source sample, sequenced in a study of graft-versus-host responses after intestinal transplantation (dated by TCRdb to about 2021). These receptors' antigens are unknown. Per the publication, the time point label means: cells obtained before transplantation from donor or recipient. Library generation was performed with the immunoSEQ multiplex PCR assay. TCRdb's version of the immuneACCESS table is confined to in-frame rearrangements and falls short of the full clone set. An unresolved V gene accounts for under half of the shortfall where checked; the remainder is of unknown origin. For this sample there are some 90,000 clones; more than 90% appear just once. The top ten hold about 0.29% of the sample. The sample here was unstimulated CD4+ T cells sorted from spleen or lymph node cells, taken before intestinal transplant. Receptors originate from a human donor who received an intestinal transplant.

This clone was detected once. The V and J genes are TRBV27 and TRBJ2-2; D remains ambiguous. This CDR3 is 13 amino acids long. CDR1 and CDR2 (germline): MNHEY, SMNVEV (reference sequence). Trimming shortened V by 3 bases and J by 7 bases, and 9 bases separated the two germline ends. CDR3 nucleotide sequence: TGTGCCAGCAGTTTTTCAGTGGGCGGGGAGCTGTTTTTT. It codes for CASSFSVGGELFF.

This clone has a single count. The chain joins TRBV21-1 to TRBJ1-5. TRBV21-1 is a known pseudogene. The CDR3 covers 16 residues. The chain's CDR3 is CASSKNGRGGNQPQHF. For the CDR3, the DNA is TGTGCCAGCAGCAAAAACGGACGGGGGGGCAATCAGCCCCAGCATTTT.

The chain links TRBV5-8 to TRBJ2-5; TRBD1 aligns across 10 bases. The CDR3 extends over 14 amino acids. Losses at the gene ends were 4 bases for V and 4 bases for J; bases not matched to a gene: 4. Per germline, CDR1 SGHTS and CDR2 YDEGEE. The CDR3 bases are TGTGCCAGCAGCGTGACAGGGGGCGCAGAGACCCAGTACTTC. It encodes CASSVTGGAETQYF. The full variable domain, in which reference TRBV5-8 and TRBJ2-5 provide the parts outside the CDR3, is EAGVTQSPTHLIKTRGQQATLRCSPISGHTSVYWYQQALGLGLQFLLWYDEGEERNRGNFPPRFSGRQFPNYSSELNVNALELEDSALYLCASSVTGGAETQYFGPGTRLLVL.

CDR3 coding DNA: TGTGCCAGCAGCTCGAAGGACCCCCCGTCTCTCGGGGAACAGGGGGTGCGCTACGAGCAGTACTTC. It encodes CASSSKDPPSLGEQGVRYEQYF. This rearrangement joins TRBV27 to TRBJ2-7, with 8 bases aligning to TRBD1. The ends lost 6 bases at V and 3 bases at J; junction bases unmatched: 31. Looked up from germline, CDR1 is MNHEY and CDR2 is SMNVEV (reference sequence). CDR3 size: 22 residues.

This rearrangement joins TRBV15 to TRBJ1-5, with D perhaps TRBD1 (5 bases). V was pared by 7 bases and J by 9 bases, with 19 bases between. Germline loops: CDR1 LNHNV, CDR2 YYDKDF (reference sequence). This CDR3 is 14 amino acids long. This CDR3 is CATTSGLTSMPQHF. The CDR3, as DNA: TGTGCCACCACCTCGGGACTGACGAGTATGCCCCAGCATTTT.

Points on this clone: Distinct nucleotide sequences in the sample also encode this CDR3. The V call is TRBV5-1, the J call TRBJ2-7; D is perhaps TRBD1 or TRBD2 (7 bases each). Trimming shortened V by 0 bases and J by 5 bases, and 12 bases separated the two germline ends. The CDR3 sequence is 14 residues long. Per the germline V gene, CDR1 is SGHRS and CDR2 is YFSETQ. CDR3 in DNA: TGCGCCAGCAGCTTGGGGGCAGGGGGGGACGAGCAGTACTTC. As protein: CASSLGAGGDEQYF.

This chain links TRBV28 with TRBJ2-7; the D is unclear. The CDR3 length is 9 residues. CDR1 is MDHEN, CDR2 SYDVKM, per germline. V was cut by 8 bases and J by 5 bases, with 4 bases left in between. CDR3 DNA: TGTGCCAGCGGTGACGAGCAGTACTTC. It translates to CASGDEQYF.

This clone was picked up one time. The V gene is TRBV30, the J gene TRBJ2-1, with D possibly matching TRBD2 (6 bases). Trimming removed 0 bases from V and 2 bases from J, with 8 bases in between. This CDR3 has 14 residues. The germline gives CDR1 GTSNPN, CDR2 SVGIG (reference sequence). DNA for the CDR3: TGTGCCTGGAGTGTGGACTACCCCTACAATGAGCAGTTCTTC. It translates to CAWSVDYPYNEQFF. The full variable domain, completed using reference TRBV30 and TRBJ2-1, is SQTIHQWPATLVQPVGSPLSLECTVEGTSNPNLYWYRQAAGRGLQLLFYSVGIGQISSEVPQNLSASRPQDRQFILSSKKLLLSDSGFYLCAWSVDYPYNEQFFGPGTRLTVL.

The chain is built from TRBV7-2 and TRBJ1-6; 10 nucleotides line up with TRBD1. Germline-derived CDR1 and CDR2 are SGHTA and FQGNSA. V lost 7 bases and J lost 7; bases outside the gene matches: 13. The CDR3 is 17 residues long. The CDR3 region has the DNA TGTGCCAGCAACAGGGACAGGGGCTCTTTAAGGAATTCACCCCTCCACTTT. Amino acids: CASNRDRGSLRNSPLHF.